This record concerns one T cell receptor (beta chain) sequence. Antigen unknown. This sample was taken from a study of cytotoxic CD8 clonotypes in ibrutinib-treated CLL. Study-level information: Following treatment for a median roughly 12 months, range 6 to 36, response samples were then taken. Sequencing produced an average of around 260,000 productive templates and tens of thousands of productive rearrangements per sample. Study-level points and caveats: Relative to age-matched healthy donors, clonality at baseline was higher, and it tracked circulating CD8+ T-cell counts.

With cryopreserved PBMCs as the source, roughly 2 micrograms of genomic DNA went to TCR beta libraries. The assay was immunoSEQ multiplex PCR, and TCRdb's table has in-frame clones only and misses some. The profile covers some 290,000 clones, with almost 80% appearing a single time and over 5.5% taken by the ten largest. Here the sequenced sample was PBMCs, taken before ibrutinib treatment. The origin of this receptor is a human donor with chronic lymphocytic leukemia.

This CDR3 is CASRNSRNTEAFF. DNA of the CDR3: TGTGCCAGCAGGAACAGCAGAAACACTGAAGCTTTCTTT. The chain combines TRBV6-5 with TRBJ1-1; D uncertain. The V end was cut by 6 bases, the J end by 2 bases, with 10 bases between. The germline V gene encodes CDR1 MNHEY and CDR2 SVGAGI. CDR3 length equals 13 residues.